Listed below are T cell receptor beta chains from one sample, sequenced in a study of cytomegalovirus exposure and HLA in healthy donors. The method was immunoSEQ multiplex PCR; TCRdb's version includes in-frame clones alone and lacks a portion of them. In the table there are 110,000 to 150,000 clones, approximately 82% of which are singletons. What was sequenced was PBMCs. These receptors came from a woman aged 60-75 years in good health and CMV-seropositive. CDR3s include the opening cysteine and the closing phenylalanine or tryptophan. The order of the fields is J gene, D gene, clone size, V gene, CDR3 protein, CDR3 DNA. The D gene is left open where the match is weak. Clone size is stated in some rows and not others, as once, few, many or a class when expanded.

TRBJ2-7	-	-	TRBV5-1	CASSQTTYEQYF	TGCGCCAGCAGCCAAACAACCTACGAGCAGTACTTC
TRBJ1-6	TRBD1	-	TRBV5-6	CASTRIRDRDNSPLHF	TGTGCCAGCACCCGAATCCGGGACAGGGATAATTCACCCCTCCACTTT
TRBJ2-7	-	-	TRBV28	CASSLSGSTYEQYF	TGTGCCAGCAGCCTTTCCGGGAGCACTTACGAGCAGTACTTC
TRBJ2-2	TRBD1	-	TRBV7-9	CASSLVTGTTGELFF	TGTGCCAGCAGCTTAGTGACAGGGACCACCGGGGAGCTGTTTTTT
TRBJ2-1	-	-	TRBV27	CASGGAGPGSEQFF	TGTGCCAGTGGCGGGGCGGGGCCAGGGAGTGAGCAGTTCTTC
TRBJ1-2	-	once	TRBV6-5	CASSPNPSITYGYTF	TGTGCCAGCAGTCCGAACCCCAGTATTACGTATGGCTACACCTTC
TRBJ1-3	TRBD1	-	TRBV29-1	CSVGTEGNTIYF	TGCAGCGTCGGGACAGAGGGAAACACCATATATTTT
TRBJ1-3	-	-	TRBV6-1	CASTETSGNTIYF	TGTGCCAGCACAGAAACCTCTGGAAACACCATATATTTT
TRBJ2-1	TRBD2	-	TRBV5-4	CASSLGLAGGGNEQFF	TGTGCCAGCAGCTTGGGACTAGCGGGAGGAGGGAATGAGCAGTTCTTC
TRBJ2-3	TRBD2	-	TRBV2	CASSPPMGTSGKGGRGDTQYF	TGTGCCAGCAGTCCTCCTATGGGGACTAGCGGGAAAGGGGGTAGAGGAGATACGCAGTATTTT
TRBJ2-1	-	-	TRBV7-6	CASSWAGGDNEQFF	TGTGCCAGCAGCTGGGCGGGCGGGGACAATGAGCAGTTCTTC
TRBJ2-7	TRBD1	-	TRBV4-1	CASSQVLGQGEYEQYF	TGCGCCAGCAGCCAAGTGCTAGGACAGGGGGAGTACGAGCAGTACTTC
TRBJ2-2	-	-	TRBV13	CASSLGATVNTGELFF	TGTGCCAGCAGCTTAGGAGCTACCGTTAACACCGGGGAGCTGTTTTTT